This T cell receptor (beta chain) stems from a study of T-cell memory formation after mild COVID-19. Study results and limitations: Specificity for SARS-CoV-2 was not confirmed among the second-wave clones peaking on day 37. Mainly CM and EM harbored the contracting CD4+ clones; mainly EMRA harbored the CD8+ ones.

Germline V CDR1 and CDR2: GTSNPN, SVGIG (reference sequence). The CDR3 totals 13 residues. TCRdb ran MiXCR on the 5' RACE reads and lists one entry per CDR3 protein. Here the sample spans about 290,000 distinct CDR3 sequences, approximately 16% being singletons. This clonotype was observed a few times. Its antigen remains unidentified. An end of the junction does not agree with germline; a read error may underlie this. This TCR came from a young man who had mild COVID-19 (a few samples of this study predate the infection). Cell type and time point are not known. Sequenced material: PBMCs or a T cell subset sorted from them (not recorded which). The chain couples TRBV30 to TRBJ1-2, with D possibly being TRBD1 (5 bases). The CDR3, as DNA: TGTGCCTCCCCTTACCCGGGGGATCGCCCCCCAGTCTTC. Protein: CASPYPGDRPPVF. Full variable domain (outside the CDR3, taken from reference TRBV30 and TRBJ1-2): SQTIHQWPATLVQPVGSPLSLECTVEGTSNPNLYWYRQAAGRGLQLLFYSVGIGQISSEVPQNLSASRPQDRQFILSSKKLLLSDSGFYLCASPYPGDRPPVFGSGTRLTVV.